In its sample, the clone carrying this TCR beta chain was seen a few times. This record belongs to a study of lymphopenia after photon versus proton radiotherapy. Libraries were prepared by immunoSEQ multiplex PCR; TCRdb keeps only in-frame clonotypes and omits some of them. The sample lists 37,000 or so clones, around 83% occurring once. Germline V gene lookup returns CDR1 SEHNR and CDR2 FQNEAQ (reference sequence). V lost 5 bases and J 1 base, leaving 9 bases between the germline ends. CDR3 length: 13 amino acids. The sequencing here drew on peripheral blood, taken from a patient treated with proton-based radiotherapy. This TCR was recovered from a woman aged 70-85 years with pancreatic cancer. Some clones in this sample may be carry-over from other donors' samples. This chain connects TRBV7-9 to TRBJ2-7; D remains unclear. In nucleotides, the CDR3 is TGTGCCAGCAGCGAGACTCCGTCCTACGAGCAGTACTTC. It codes for CASSETPSYEQYF.